Each of the 5 T cell receptor beta chains below was sequenced from the same sample in a study of T cell responses to AZD1222 COVID-19 vaccine. Clones were read by immunoSEQ multiplex PCR, and TCRdb kept only the in-frame ones, dropping some. Counted here are some 150,000 clones, around 92% occurring once; the ten biggest clones make up approximately 2%. The sequenced sample was peripheral blood, obtained on day 0 of AZD1222 vaccination. These receptors were taken from an adult in good health.

The genes are TRBV6-5 and TRBJ2-7; 12 bases are shared with TRBD1. The CDR3 runs to 13 residues. From germline, CDR1 is MNHEY and CDR2 SVGAGI. After removal of 9 bases from V and 2 bases from J, the junction contained 2 bases not matched to a gene. CDR3 in DNA: TGTGCCAGTGGGACAGGGGGCGCCTACGAGCAGTACTTC. Its translation is CASGTGGAYEQYF.

This chain joins TRBV19 and TRBJ1-1, with 8 bases identical to TRBD1. CDR1 LNHDA and CDR2 SQIVND come from the germline V gene (reference sequence). Trimming cost V 7 bases and J 6 bases; bases outside gene matches: 7. The CDR3 consists of 13 residues. The CDR3 nucleotides are TGTGCCAGTATGGGGTCAGGGGGCTCTGAAGCTTTCTTT. Protein: CASMGSGGSEAFF.

The chain combines TRBV2 with TRBJ2-2; D gene unclear. V was cut by 7 bases and J by 0 bases, with 9 bases left in between. The V gene's germline CDR1 is SNHLY and CDR2 FYNNEI. The length of the CDR3 is 14 residues. CDR3 sequence reads: CASILESNTGELFF. The CDR3, as DNA: TGTGCCAGCATCTTGGAATCGAACACCGGGGAGCTGTTTTTT.

This chain connects TRBV29-1 to TRBJ2-1; TRBD1 is a possible D gene (6 bases). Trimming shortened V by 3 bases and J by 7 bases, and 22 bases separated the two germline ends. CDR3 length: 16 amino acids. CDR1 and CDR2 (germline): SQVTM, ANQGSEA. Here the CDR3 reads CSVDEGVIASGNEQFF. The CDR3 DNA sequence: TGCAGCGTTGATGAGGGGGTCATCGCCTCGGGTAATGAGCAGTTCTTC.

The chain recombines TRBV6-2 or TRBV6-3 with TRBJ1-6; the D is unclear. The CDR3 is 13 amino acids. V lost 5 bases to trimming and J lost 6 bases, with 8 bases between them. The germline V gene has CDR1 MNHEY and CDR2 SVGEGT. Here the CDR3 reads CASSHLANSPLHF. CDR3 coding DNA: TGTGCCAGCAGTCACCTCGCTAATTCACCCCTCCACTTT.